This entry describes one T cell receptor beta chain. This entry comes from a study of shared clonotypes between healthy human individuals. Execution of the assay was at deep level. In the authors' methods: From ImmunoSEQ came sequences covering only the junction and carrying no quality scores, so filtering differed. The data were produced by immunoSEQ multiplex PCR, yet TCRdb's version contains in-frame clones alone and is incomplete. The D gene and trimming were derived from the DNA, and the V and J assignments and clone size from that table. Of 600,000 to 800,000 clones listed, over 55% are singletons. The sequence was collected from a woman aged 30 to 39 in good health. Sequencing was done on a sample of memory CD4+ T cells sorted from blood. As for subset: CD45RA-negative fraction.

This chain's CDR3 is CASSPAIGDSGSSYEQYF. Written as DNA, the CDR3 is TGTGCCAGCAGTCCCGCCATTGGCGATAGCGGGAGTTCCTACGAGCAGTACTTC. The chain employs TRBV28 and TRBJ2-7; TRBD2 matches at 9 bases. The CDR3 totals 18 residues. Germline V lookup: CDR1 MDHEN, CDR2 SYDVKM. The V and J ends lost 5 bases and 1 base, in that order; junction bases with no gene match: 15.